This T cell receptor (beta chain) was profiled in a study of cytomegalovirus exposure and HLA in healthy donors (dated by TCRdb to 2016 to 2017). Broadly, across the study: An earlier analysis of several hundred of the donors reported approximately 290 Gb of sequence data and around 120 million unique TCR beta sequences from roughly 200 million T cells. In a later genetic analysis, genome-wide SNP genotypes for 398 of the 666 donors were used, and that subset was treated as a discovery cohort. High-throughput TCR immunosequencing, statistical association of individual TCRs with disease status, and machine learning were combined to predict cytomegalovirus infection status. A separate validation cohort of over 95 different subjects was used in addition to the approximately 670-subject first cohort. To decide whether each TCR beta V gene segment behaved as functional or pseudogenic, an earlier analysis of over 500 of the donors relied on high-throughput TCR beta sequencing. Rather than drawing on any new phenotypic data, the later analysis identified candidate immune exposures from TCR beta sequences and the way those sequences occurred across donors. On average, roughly 200,000 unique TCR beta nucleotide sequences were sequenced per donor among 398 genotyped donors of the cohort, with 15% to 20% of those sequences being non-productive. HLA typing covered class I and class II loci at four-digit resolution. All discovery cohort repertoires had been generated on a single sequencing platform. The study used immunosequencing to profile the T cell repertoires of approximately 650 subjects and linked those repertoires to cytomegalovirus serostatus. Of the roughly 400 genotyped donors, about 84% fell in the genetic ancestry cluster associated with self-reported Caucasian donors. Donor age, sex, ethnicity and CMV serostatus were compiled together with the repertoire data. The study aimed to test whether cataloging public T cell receptors could reveal signatures of past pathogen exposure. Because of strong linkage in the cohort, roughly five DR-DQ haplotypes were treated as single units for association and clustering. The number of donors typed differed by locus, with roughly 629-640 for A, B, C, DRB1 and DQB1, around 520 for DQA1, under 610 for DPA1, and around 430 for DPB1. An early release covering over 500 HLA-typed donors comprised around 300 gigabases of sequencing data and roughly 86 million unique TCR sequences. A later analysis re-examined previously published TCR beta repertoires from around 670 donors and added high-resolution HLA genotyping to investigate patterns of TCR occurrence. The full study reports these points: In an earlier analysis of several hundred of the donors, most TCR beta V segments were observed in productive rearrangements about 90% or about 30% of the time, broadly matching IMGT annotations. A further reported finding was that TCR beta sequences accurately predicted the HLA-A and HLA-B alleles for most subjects in the first cohort. The only immune exposure information available for the cohort was CMV serostatus. In this cohort, only TCR beta chains were sequenced, and detectable features were limited by the absence of alpha or paired-chain data. When HLA alleles, especially DR and DQ, strongly co-occurred, attributing TCR associations to individual alleles was difficult. The authors suggested that the approach could potentially be generalized to other disease states and immunological phenotypes. A later analysis associated 16,951 TCR beta sequences with specific HLA alleles at a false discovery rate of 0.05. Most TCR sequences were observed very rarely across donors, whereas some public TCRs were present in many individuals. Three of the identified cytomegalovirus-associated TCR beta chains were confirmed in vitro to be specific for cytomegalovirus antigens. Cytomegalovirus status was reported to be diagnosed by the classifier with high specificity and sensitivity in both the original and validation cohorts. Because counts were too low, around 18 rarely observed V segments, including chromosome 9 orphons, were left out of the earlier analysis of several hundred of the donors. A later genetic analysis associated a missense DCLRE1C variant with V-gene and J-gene trimming of TCR beta chains, and an independent cohort replicated the association. According to a later analysis, parvovirus B19, influenza, CMV and Epstein-Barr virus appeared linked to several top co-occurrence clusters. A later analysis found that most CMV-associated TCR beta chains appeared HLA-restricted, with HLA associations seemingly driven largely by CMV exposure. A cluster of highly shared sequence variants was judged likely to represent a technical artifact of the sequencing pipeline. The presence/absence analyses assumed that sequencing depth was roughly uniform across donors, and that assumption may not be true. A later genetic analysis reported fewer N-insertions in productive TCRs among donors in an Asian-associated ancestry cluster than the roughly 650-donor mean. In a later analysis, TCR association rates were found to vary across HLA loci, with the most associated TCRs seen for DRB1 alleles and the fewest for HLA-C alleles. Correlated functional status among segregating V segments might be attributable to linkage disequilibrium, but an unknown experimental factor could not be ruled out. Because some donors lacked HLA typing at each locus, the association tests relied only on the typed subset. A later analysis found that HLA-associated TCR beta chains were more clonally expanded and had lower generation probabilities than equally common non-associated chains. The study listed 150 to 200 TCR beta chains as associated with cytomegalovirus.

Library preparation employed the immunoSEQ multiplex PCR assay. For the multiplex PCR, a mixture combining 60 forward primers for TCR Vbeta segments and 13 reverse primers for TCR Jbeta segments was used. A multiplex PCR assay on genomic DNA amplified the CDR3 region of rearranged TCR beta genes. The Illumina HiSeq System was used to sequence the amplified TCR beta libraries as 87-base-pair reads. Per the original workflow: In a later analysis, some 80 million unique TCR beta chains were counted across the 650 to 700 repertoires, and approximately 11 million of these chains were shared by at least two donors. To remove PCR and sequencing errors, raw reads were error-corrected and collapsed into unique sequences using a nearest-neighbor algorithm that merged closely related sequences. V, D and J gene segments were assigned by aligning CDR3 sequences to IMGT reference sequences. For a sequence to be retained, at least a six-nucleotide match to both a V gene segment and a J gene segment was required. Rearrangements were called productive when the CDR3 lacked stop codons and stayed in frame with V and J; all others were non-productive. CDR3 was defined by IMGT convention, running from the second conserved V-encoded cysteine to the conserved J-encoded phenylalanine. The earlier analysis of 550 to 650 of the donors excluded any sequence lacking an unambiguous match to a single V gene segment. In an earlier analysis of about 590 of the donors, a V segment was called functional when productive rearrangements were above 56.7%, and segregating when the standard deviation between donors exceeded 5%. A statistical classification framework was developed to diagnose cytomegalovirus status using the catalog of TCR beta chain sequences. In a later analysis, V and J genes were assigned by comparing TCR nucleotide sequences against IMGT/GENE-DB human TR gene sequences. A later analysis assigned CDR3 sequences and most-parsimonious VDJ recombination scenarios with the TCRdist pipeline. In a later analysis, each TCR beta chain was defined by its CDR3 amino acid sequence together with its V-gene family, and reads without a unique V-gene family were excluded. As a way to deal with suspected cross-contamination and a sequencing artifact, a later analysis dropped over 550 nucleotide sequences that were highly shared and had low generation probability. In a later analysis, a clonal expansion index for each public chain was calculated from normalized within-repertoire ranks of inferred template counts. A later analysis computed generation probabilities with a VDJ recombination model fitted to out-of-frame rearrangements, and checked the results against IGoR. Hypergeometric tests were used in a later analysis to score TCR-TCR, TCR-HLA and TCR-CMV co-occurrence, with a repertoire-size bias correction applied to the TCR pairs. False discovery rates were estimated in a later analysis by permuting HLA or CMV assignments 20 times. In a later analysis, co-occurring TCRs were grouped with DBSCAN, and TCRdist sequence similarity was added when clustering was performed within HLA-allele-positive subsets. Repertoires with fewer than 30,000 or more than 120,000 public chains were left out of co-occurrence clustering, as were roughly five repertoires with anomalous nucleotide sharing. In its TCRdb copy, this immuneACCESS table keeps in-frame sequences only and misses some clones. Where compared with another copy, unresolved V genes explain less than half of these, and the others have no known cause. From that table come the V and J calls and clone size; the DNA was used to work out D and trimming. This sample comprises about 160,000 clones, roughly 70% of them detected only once. Approximately 6.9% of the sample is taken by the ten largest.

The cohort comprised some 730 healthy bone marrow donors. Cohort members were all nominally healthy when sampled, although unrecorded immune exposures were likely present. The donor tested CMV seropositive, placing the donor among the 289 seropositive members of the cohort. Each donor provided a peripheral blood sample, and peripheral blood mononuclear cells were used for TCR beta sequencing. Genomic DNA was extracted from the blood cell samples with the Qiagen DNeasy Blood Extraction Kit. This clone was seen just once. The specificity of this receptor is unknown. No per-base quality is available; no much larger clone lies one base away. The material sequenced was PBMCs. This clonotype was sampled from a man aged 40-49 years in good health and CMV-seropositive.

Here is the DNA: TGTGCCAGCAGCGCCACAGTGAACACTGAAGCTTTCTTT. Its coded protein is CASSATVNTEAFF. In this chain, TRBV9 is recombined with TRBJ1-1; no confident D gene assignment can be made. From cysteine to phenylalanine, the CDR3 is 13 amino acids long. Only the CDR3 region is kept as DNA, spanning 39 bases read in frame from base 1. CDR1 SGDLS and CDR2 YYNGEE were looked up in the germline V gene. Trimming at the junction amounts to 3 bases on V and 0 bases on J, and the germline ends lie 6 bases apart.